Included here is one T cell receptor beta chain sequence, with context. Its antigen remains unidentified. Per-base qualities were not stored, and no clone one base away is much larger. Each collaborating institution followed its own protocols to collect whole blood in K2EDTA tubes. For TCRbeta analysis, collaborators shipped samples in one of three forms: frozen whole blood, isolated PBMCs, or DNA extracted from either of those sample types. The data originate from a study of blood T cell repertoires in COVID-19 (dated by TCRdb to between 2020 and 2021). Regarding the study in general: The collaborator samples originated in the United States, Italy and Spain and spanned the acute and convalescent phases of COVID-19. The prospective study material was composed of cDNA or gDNA derived from T cells, B-cell-depleted T cells, or PBMCs. Subjects who had been exposed to COVID-19, were actively infected with it, or had recovered from it provided the deeply sampled blood TCRbeta repertoires that made up the dataset. The repertoires were released in a freely available public database meant as a resource for research on the immune response to SARS-CoV-2. Samples were obtained from the ongoing ImmuneRACE study (first 160 participants) and from roughly 1,300 subjects provided by 6 global collaborators. The sample metadata nearly always contained a de-identified subject ID, COVID-19 status, age in years and sex. HLA class I and class II types, where available, came from metadata supplied by the sample provider rather than from assay-based typing.

The immunoSEQ Assay, a bias-controlled multiplex PCR, was used to amplify TCRbeta CDR3 regions from genomic DNA. Processing in the source paper ran as follows. The number of nucleated cells in each sample was estimated by amplification of reference gene primers within the assay. To quantify the absolute abundance of each unique TCRbeta CDR3 rearrangement, sequence reads were collapsed and filtered. Productive Simpson clonality was computed per sample as the square root of Simpson's diversity index over productive rearrangements. The clones in this table, taken by TCRdb from immuneACCESS, are in-frame only. Not every clone is retained; where verified, under half of the shortfall comes from an unresolved V gene, and the cause of the rest is unknown. Clonal size and the V and J genes are those of that table, whereas D and trimming came from the DNA. The sample data list some 80,000 clones, and approximately 90% of these were observed just once. The top ten clonotypes cover about 5.3% of the sample.

In the germline V gene, CDR1 corresponds to SGHDN and CDR2 to FVKESK. CDR3 length: 15 amino acids, cysteine to phenylalanine. The read is trimmed to its CDR3 DNA, 45 bases read in frame from base 1. The V and J ends are trimmed by 5 bases and 2 bases, leaving 16 bases between them. Broader findings and caveats from the paper: The amount of clinical and demographic metadata varied by source and participant and was provided uncurated.

The sequence joins TRBV14 to TRBJ2-7, with the D gene too uncertain to name. Specimen: peripheral blood. This clonotype was obtained from a woman older than 75 with active or convalescent COVID-19. The sequence in DNA is TGTGCCAGCAGCTCCCAACCGGGTCCCACCTACGAGCAGTACTTC. Its product reads: CASSSQPGPTYEQYF.